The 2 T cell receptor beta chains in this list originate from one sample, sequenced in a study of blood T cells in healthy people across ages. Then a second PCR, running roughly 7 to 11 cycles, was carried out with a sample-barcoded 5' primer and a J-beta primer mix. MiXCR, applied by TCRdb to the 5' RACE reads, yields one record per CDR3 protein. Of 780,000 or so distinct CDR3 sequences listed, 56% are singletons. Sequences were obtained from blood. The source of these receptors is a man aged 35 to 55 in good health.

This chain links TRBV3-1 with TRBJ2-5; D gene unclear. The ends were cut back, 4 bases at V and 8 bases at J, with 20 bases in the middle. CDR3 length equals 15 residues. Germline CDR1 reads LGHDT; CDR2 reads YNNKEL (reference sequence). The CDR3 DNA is TGTGCCAGCAGCCTAGGCCCAGCGTCGGAAAGTACCCAGTACTTC. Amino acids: CASSLGPASESTQYF.

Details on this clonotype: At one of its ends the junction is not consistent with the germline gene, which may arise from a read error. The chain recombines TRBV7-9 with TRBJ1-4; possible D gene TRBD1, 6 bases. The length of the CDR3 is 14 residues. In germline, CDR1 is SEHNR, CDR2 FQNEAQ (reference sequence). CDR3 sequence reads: CASSKNTGHEKLFF. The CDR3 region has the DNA TGTGCCAGCAGCAAAAACACAGGGCATGAAAAGCTGTTTTTT.